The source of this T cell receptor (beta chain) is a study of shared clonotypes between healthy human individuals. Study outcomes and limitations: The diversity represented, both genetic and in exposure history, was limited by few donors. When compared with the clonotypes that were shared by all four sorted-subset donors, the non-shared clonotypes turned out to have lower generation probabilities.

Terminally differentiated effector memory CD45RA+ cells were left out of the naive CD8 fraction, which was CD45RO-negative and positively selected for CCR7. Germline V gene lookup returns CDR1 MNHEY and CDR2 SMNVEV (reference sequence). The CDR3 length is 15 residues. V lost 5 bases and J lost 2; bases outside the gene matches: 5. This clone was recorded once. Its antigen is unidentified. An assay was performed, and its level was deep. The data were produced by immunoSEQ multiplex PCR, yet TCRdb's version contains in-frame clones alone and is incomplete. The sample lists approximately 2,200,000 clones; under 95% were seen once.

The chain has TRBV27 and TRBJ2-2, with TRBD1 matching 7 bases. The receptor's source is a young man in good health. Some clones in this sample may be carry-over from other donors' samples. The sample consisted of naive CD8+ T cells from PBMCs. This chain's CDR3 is CASSTRQGNTGELFF. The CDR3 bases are TGTGCCAGCAGTACCCGACAGGGCAACACCGGGGAGCTGTTTTTT.